These T cell receptor beta chains were read from a single sample in a study of radiotherapy plus CTLA-4 blockade in lung cancer. Assay used: immunoSEQ multiplex PCR; TCRdb lists only in-frame clones, some missing. Here the sample spans about 99,000 clones, around nine tenths being singletons. The sequenced sample was peripheral blood, obtained from a patient treated with radiotherapy plus ipilimumab. These TCRs come from a human donor with non-small cell lung cancer that progressed on radiotherapy plus ipilimumab. Both conserved end residues are part of each CDR3. A D gene is named only where the DNA matches it firmly. For some rows the clone size is stated as once, few or many, or as a class when expanded; others skip it.

>.|.|TRBJ1-5|TRBV7-2
TGTGCCAGCAGCTTAGAGGGCGGAGACAATCAGCCCCAGCATTTT
CASSLEGGDNQPQHF
>.|.|TRBJ1-4|TRBV10-2
TGCGCCAGCAGTGACGTAGGGACTAATGAAAAACTGTTTTTT
CASSDVGTNEKLFF
>.|.|TRBJ1-2|TRBV4-2
TGTGCCAGCAGCCAAGATAGGGGTTTTGGCTATGGCTACACCTTC
CASSQDRGFGYGYTF
>.|TRBD1|TRBJ1-2|TRBV19
TGTGCCAGTAGTTCACCGGGACAGGGAATTTATGGCTACACCTTC
CASSSPGQGIYGYTF
>few|.|TRBJ1-4|TRBV4-1
TGCGCCAGCAGCCAAGTTGGCCCGCGACTTAATGAAAAACTGTTTTTT
CASSQVGPRLNEKLFF
>.|TRBD2|TRBJ2-1|TRBV5-1
TGCGCCAGCAGCTATCCCGGGACTAGCGGGAGGGCTAATGAGCAGTTCTTC
CASSYPGTSGRANEQFF
>.|.|TRBJ2-1|TRBV12-5
TGTGCTAGTGGTTTGGTACGTCCGACTAGAGTCGGTGAGCAGTTCTTC
CASGLVRPTRVGEQFF
>.|.|TRBJ1-2|TRBV20-1
TGCAGTGCGGGGAATGGCTACACCTTC
CSAGNGYTF
>.|.|TRBJ2-7|TRBV15
TGTGCCACCAGCAGAGATTTCGGGGGAGTAGAGTTCTTC
CATSRDFGGVEFF
>.|.|TRBJ1-2|TRBV11-2
TGTGCCAGCAGCTTCCGGGGGCGCGATGGCTACACCTTC
CASSFRGRDGYTF
>few|TRBD1|TRBJ2-3|TRBV27
TGTGCCAGCTGGGGACAGCCCTACACAGATACGCAGTATTTT
CASWGQPYTDTQYF
>.|.|TRBJ2-7|TRBV5-1
TGCGCCAGCAGCTTGGCGGCCGGGTCCCTTCGCTACGAGCAGTACTTC
CASSLAAGSLRYEQYF
>few|.|TRBJ1-2|TRBV5-4
TGTGCCAGCAGCACCGGGACCTCGGGGGACTATGGCTACACCTTC
CASSTGTSGDYGYTF
>.|.|TRBJ1-1|TRBV12-2
TGTGCAAGTCGCTTAAAGGACAGGGTGAGGACTGAAGCTTTCTTT
CASRLKDRVRTEAFF
>few|TRBD2|TRBJ2-1|TRBV20-1
TGCAGTGCTAAAGCGGGGAAGCAGTTCTTC
CSAKAGKQFF
>.|.|TRBJ2-6|TRBV19
TGTGCCAGTAATCTGGGCTCCCCCGCGGTCTCTGGGGCCAACGTCCTGACTTTC
CASNLGSPAVSGANVLTF
>.|.|TRBJ1-2|TRBV11-2
TGTGCCAGCAGCTTTCGGCTCGGATCAGGCTACACCTTC
CASSFRLGSGYTF
>.|TRBD1|TRBJ1-2|TRBV2
TGTGCCAGCAGTGAGTTGGGACAGGGCTCTGGCTACACCTTC
CASSELGQGSGYTF
>.|TRBD1|TRBJ1-5|TRBV27
TGTGCCAGCTGGAGTTCCAGGGACAGTAATCAGCCCCAGCATTTT
CASWSSRDSNQPQHF